Listed below are T cell receptor beta chains from one sample, sequenced in a study of T cell repertoires in cytomegalovirus infection. Their antigens are not known. Via MiXCR, TCRdb re-called the reads, giving one row per CDR3 protein. Of more than 250,000 distinct CDR3 sequences listed, 25% were seen once; the top ten hold roughly 14%. The input for sequencing was cultured PBMCs, taken from culture after CMV antigen stimulation. These receptors all stem from a human donor in good health (CMV status not recorded). Some clones in this sample may be carry-over from other donors' samples. CDR3s include the opening cysteine and the closing phenylalanine or tryptophan.

j_call | v_call | cdr3_aa
TRBJ2-3 | TRBV5-1 | CASSSVTGQGTDTQYF
TRBJ2-3 | TRBV6-1 | CASRDRGTDTQYF
TRBJ1-2 | TRBV10-3 | CAISESEGQGGYGYTF
TRBJ2-5 | TRBV19 | CASQARFQETQYF
TRBJ2-2 | TRBV7-2 | CASSLEESWELFF
TRBJ2-3 | TRBV27 | CASSKPGQITDTQYF
TRBJ2-7 | TRBV28 | CASSSYGTSGPSSYEQYF
TRBJ2-1 | TRBV6-1 | CASSERTQSGSPYNEQFF
TRBJ2-7 | TRBV7-4 | CALVSLAGASSYEQYF
TRBJ2-7 | TRBV5-1 | CASSLDARGSYEQYF
TRBJ2-3 | TRBV19 | CASSMLGGSPPDTQYF
TRBJ2-1 | TRBV6-1 | CASRLRYNEQFF
TRBJ1-2 | TRBV2 | CASSDLPGRNNYGYTF
TRBJ1-1 | TRBV4-3 | CASSQTTANTEAFF
TRBJ1-5 | TRBV7-2 | CASSQGPQGQPQHF
TRBJ1-1 | TRBV7-3 | CASSSGQGVAEAFF
TRBJ1-4 | TRBV29-1 | CSVWTRTNEKLFF
TRBJ2-5 | TRBV7-2 | CASSLRLAVETQYF
TRBJ1-1 | TRBV28 | CASSSLINTEAFF
TRBJ2-3 | TRBV7-2 | CASSTRTASADTQYF
TRBJ2-1 | TRBV29-1 | CSVEATGSYNEQFF
TRBJ1-1 | TRBV25-1 | CASSEVGGITEAFF
TRBJ2-5 | TRBV7-8 | CASTSAGLAGVSETQYF
TRBJ2-2 | TRBV20-1 | CSGDGGAPNTGELFF